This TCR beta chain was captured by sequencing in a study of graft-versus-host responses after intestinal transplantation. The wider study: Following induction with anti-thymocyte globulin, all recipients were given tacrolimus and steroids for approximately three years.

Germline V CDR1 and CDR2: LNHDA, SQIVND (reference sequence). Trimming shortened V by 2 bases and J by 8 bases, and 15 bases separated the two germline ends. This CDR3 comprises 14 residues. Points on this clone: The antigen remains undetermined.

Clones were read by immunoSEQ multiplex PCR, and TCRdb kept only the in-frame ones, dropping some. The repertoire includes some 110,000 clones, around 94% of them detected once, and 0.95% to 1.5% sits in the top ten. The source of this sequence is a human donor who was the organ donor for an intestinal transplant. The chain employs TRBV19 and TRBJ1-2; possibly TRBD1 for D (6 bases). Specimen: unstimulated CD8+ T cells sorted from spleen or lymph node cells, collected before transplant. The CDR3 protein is CASSIPDRSKGYTF. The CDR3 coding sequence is TGTGCCAGTAGTATACCTGACAGGTCAAAAGGCTACACCTTC. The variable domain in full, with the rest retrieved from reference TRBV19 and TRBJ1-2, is DGGITQSPKYLFRKEGQNVTLSCEQNLNHDAMYWYRQDPGQGLRLIYYSQIVNDFQKGDIAEGYSVSREKKESFPLTVTSAQKNPTAFYLCASSIPDRSKGYTFGSGTRLTVV.